Listed here are 27 T cell receptor beta chains from one sample, sequenced in a study of STAT5B mutations in CD4+ large granular lymphocyte leukemia. TCRdb's copy holds only in-frame clones and misses some; the assay was immunoSEQ multiplex PCR. The sample contains around 26,000 clones, about 70% of which appear only once. The sequencing input was CD4+ T cells from blood buffy coats. The source is a human donor in good health.

Only a few counts were recorded for this clone. Other DNA variants within this sample encode the same CDR3. The chain combines TRBV7-2 with TRBJ2-5; the D call may be TRBD1 or TRBD2 (6 bases each). Trimming removed 3 bases at V and 5 bases at J, with 10 bases between. Per germline, CDR1 SGHTA and CDR2 FQGNSA. This CDR3 is 13 amino acids long. The CDR3 sequence: CASSFTGGETQYF. CDR3 DNA sequence: TGTGCCAGCAGCTTTACCGGGGGCGAGACCCAGTACTTC.

In this sample, this clone turned up a few times. The V gene is TRBV14, the J gene TRBJ2-1; TRBD2 agrees at 12 bases. This CDR3 is 15 amino acids long. Germline CDR1 is SGHDN and CDR2 is FVKESK. The V gene end was trimmed by 1 base and the J gene end by 10 bases; junction bases not matched to a gene: 5. CDR3 DNA: TGTGCCAGCAGCCAAGGACTAGCGGGAGTATGGGAGCAGTTCTTC. Its translation is CASSQGLAGVWEQFF.

V usage is TRBV29-1 and J usage is TRBJ2-5; D may be TRBD1 (6 bases). From germline, CDR1 is SQVTM and CDR2 ANQGSEA. The CDR3 spans 12 residues. V was trimmed by 7 bases and J by 1 base, leaving 10 bases between them. CDR3 bases: TGCAGCGCGGGACACATCCAAGAGACCCAGTACTTC. Protein sequence: CSAGHIQETQYF.

The chain couples TRBV6-5 to TRBJ1-2; D call uncertain. The V gene lost 0 bases and the J gene lost 0 bases, with 8 bases spanning the gap. This CDR3 has 15 amino acids. Germline CDR1 reads MNHEY; CDR2 reads SVGAGI. This CDR3 reads CASSYSGRTNYGYTF. CDR3 coding DNA: TGTGCCAGCAGTTACTCTGGCCGAACTAACTATGGCTACACCTTC.

The V call is TRBV6-1, the J call TRBJ1-2; 10 nucleotides match TRBD1. This CDR3 is 13 amino acids long. Germline V CDR1 and CDR2: MNHNS, SASEGT. V was clipped by 4 bases and J by 4 bases; unmatched bases: 0. The CDR3 bases are TGTGCCAGCAGTGGGACAGGGGGCTATGGCTACACCTTC. As protein: CASSGTGGYGYTF.

The J gene is TRBJ1-2, the V gene TRBV5-1; a weak D match, TRBD1 (5 bases). V was shortened by 3 bases and J by 2 bases, with 14 bases between the two germline ends. CDR1 and CDR2 from the germline V gene are SGHRS and YFSETQ. The CDR3 sequence is 15 residues long. The CDR3 is CASSSLGGRNYGYTF. The CDR3 region has the DNA TGCGCCAGCAGCTCCCTGGGGGGACGAAACTATGGCTACACCTTC.

The chain employs TRBV27 and TRBJ2-4; D not certain. Germline CDR1 MNHEY, CDR2 SMNVEV (reference sequence). This CDR3 contains 14 residues. Trimming took off 5 bases at V and 3 bases at J, with 11 bases between the two ends. The CDR3 DNA reads TGTGCCAGCAGTACGGCGGTAAACAAAAACATTCAGTACTTC. Its protein is CASSTAVNKNIQYF.

This clone was detected only a few times. The CDR3 loop reads CSVKRGPGTEAFF. CDR3 bases: TGCAGCGTTAAAAGGGGGCCGGGCACTGAAGCTTTCTTT. The rearrangement links TRBV29-1 to TRBJ1-1; TRBD1 matches 7 bases. The V and J ends lost 5 bases and 4 bases, in that order; junction bases with no gene match: 7. Germline V gene sequence: CDR1 SQVTM, CDR2 ANQGSEA. The CDR3 covers 13 residues.

About this clone: This sample includes further DNA sequences coding for the same CDR3. This CDR3 is CASSFGDGLYNEQFF. The DNA for the CDR3 is TGTGCCAGCAGCTTTGGGGACGGGTTATACAATGAGCAGTTCTTC. This rearrangement joins TRBV7-9 to TRBJ2-1; TRBD1 or TRBD2 may be the D gene (5 bases each). The V end lost 3 bases, the J end lost 4 bases, and 13 bases lay between the germline ends. CDR1 and CDR2 from the germline V gene are SEHNR and FQNEAQ (reference sequence). CDR3 length: 15 residues. The entire variable domain, with the rest obtained from reference TRBV7-9 and TRBJ2-1, is as follows: DTGVSQNPRHKITKRGQNVTFRCDPISEHNRLYWYRQTLGQGPEFLTYFQNEAQLEKSRLLSDRFSAERPKGSFSTLEIQRTEQGDSAMYLCASSFGDGLYNEQFFGPGTRLTVL.

The rearrangement uses TRBV5-4 and TRBJ2-2; 9 bases match TRBD1. V gave up 0 bases and J gave up 5 bases; unmatched junction bases: 17. Germline V gives CDR1 SGHNT, CDR2 YYREEE (reference sequence). The CDR3 is 20 residues long. DNA for the CDR3: TGTGCCAGCAGCTTGGGTCGGAGGACAGGGGACTTCTCGGGGACCGGGGAGCTGTTTTTT. This encodes CASSLGRRTGDFSGTGELFF.

This rearrangement joins TRBV9 to TRBJ2-5, with 8 bases matching TRBD2. The CDR3 contains 15 residues. V gave up 4 bases and J gave up 11 bases; unmatched junction bases: 16. Germline V gene sequence: CDR1 SGDLS, CDR2 YYNGEE. CDR3: CASSPRTAGEGEQYF. CDR3 nucleotide sequence: TGTGCCAGCAGCCCCCGGACAGCGGGAGAGGGGGAGCAGTACTTC.

The CDR3 sequence: CAAATGQLYGYTF. Written as DNA, the CDR3 is TGTGCCGCAGCCACTGGACAGCTCTATGGCTACACCTTC. The gene calls are TRBV10-3 and TRBJ1-2; D possibly corresponds to TRBD1 (6 bases). The CDR3 length is 13 residues. Germline-derived CDR1 and CDR2 are ENHRY and SYGVKD. V was cut by 11 bases and J by 4 bases, with 17 bases left in between.

The rearrangement uses TRBV7-6 and TRBJ2-1; TRBD1 is a possible D gene (8 bases). The CDR3 loop spans 14 amino acids. CDR1 SGHVS and CDR2 FNYEAQ come from the germline V gene. Trimming removed 6 bases at V and 5 bases at J, with 14 bases between. The CDR3 nucleotides are TGTGCCAGCAGGAGGACAGGGAGGGACAATGAGCAGTTCTTC. Amino acid sequence: CASRRTGRDNEQFF.

The chain recombines TRBV7-9 with TRBJ2-1; 8 bases match TRBD1. The V gene end was trimmed by 8 bases and the J gene end by 5 bases; junction bases not matched to a gene: 8. This CDR3 is 14 amino acids long. Germline V gene lookup returns CDR1 SEHNR and CDR2 FQNEAQ (reference sequence). The CDR3 region is CASCRGLANNEQFF. Written as DNA, the CDR3 is TGTGCCAGCTGCAGGGGGCTCGCCAACAATGAGCAGTTCTTC.

V and J are TRBV27 and TRBJ2-7, with 11 bases fitting TRBD1. With 2 bases clipped from V and 4 bases from J, the junction kept 1 base outside the gene matches. The CDR3 spans 14 residues. From germline, CDR1 is MNHEY and CDR2 SMNVEV (reference sequence). The CDR3 sequence is CASSLGDRGYEQYF. CDR3 nucleotides: TGTGCCAGCAGTTTAGGGGACAGGGGGTACGAGCAGTACTTC.

Regarding this clone: At one of its ends the junction is not consistent with the germline gene, which may arise from a read error. V and J are TRBV11-3 and TRBJ2-3; possibly TRBD2 for D (6 bases). The CDR3 totals 14 residues. The V gene's germline CDR1 is SGHNT and CDR2 YENEEA. CDR3 coding DNA: TGTGCCAGCAGCTTACGTAGCGGCACATATACGCAGTATTTT. As protein: CASSLRSGTYTQYF.

The chain couples TRBV5-3 to TRBJ1-2; a possible D gene is TRBD1 (5 bases). Being an ORF, TRBV5-3 has a function that is uncertain. This CDR3 has 17 amino acids. With 0 bases removed from V and 6 bases from J, the gap between germline ends came to 21 bases. CDR3 coding DNA: TGTGCCAGAAGCTTGGAGGCAGGGAGGACCACTATGGATGGCTACACCTTC. It specifies CARSLEAGRTTMDGYTF.

The chain is built from TRBV9 and TRBJ2-2; D is undetermined. Germline V lookup: CDR1 SGDLS, CDR2 YYNGEE. The CDR3 contains 14 residues. The V end lost 2 bases, the J end lost 2 bases, and 7 bases lay between the germline ends. In DNA, the CDR3 is TGTGCCAGCAGCGTTGACATTAACACCGGGGAGCTGTTTTTT. This codes for CASSVDINTGELFF.

V is TRBV27 and J is TRBJ2-4, with D perhaps matching TRBD2 (5 bases). CDR1 MNHEY and CDR2 SMNVEV come from the germline V gene (reference sequence). The CDR3 length is 15 residues. Trimming left V 7 bases short and J 1 base short, with 14 bases between. The CDR3 coding sequence is TGTGCCAGCACTGGGCTAGCTGGGGCCAAAAACATTCAGTACTTC. Encoded protein: CASTGLAGAKNIQYF.

V is TRBV27 and J is TRBJ2-5; 9 bases fit TRBD2. V lost 7 bases and J lost 5; bases outside the gene matches: 14. Germline V lookup: CDR1 MNHEY, CDR2 SMNVEV (reference sequence). This CDR3 is built from 16 residues. CDR3 sequence: CASTVYGGRGVETQYF. The CDR3 DNA reads as TGTGCCAGCACCGTCTACGGCGGGAGGGGAGTTGAGACCCAGTACTTC.

CDR3 loop: CAWSAIGRFPPTDTQYF. The DNA for the CDR3 is TGTGCCTGGAGTGCCATCGGAAGGTTTCCCCCCACAGATACGCAGTATTTT. V gene TRBV30 combines with J gene TRBJ2-3; D is undetermined. CDR1 and CDR2 (germline): GTSNPN, SVGIG (reference sequence). V was trimmed by 1 base and J by 2 bases, leaving 19 bases between them. The CDR3 spans 17 residues.

The rearrangement uses TRBV27 and TRBJ1-6, with D possibly being TRBD1 (5 bases). The CDR3 length is 16 residues. CDR1 is MNHEY and CDR2 is SMNVEV in the germline V gene (reference sequence). V was trimmed by 6 bases and J by 9 bases, leaving 21 bases between them. The CDR3 sequence is CASRFGLGVGISPLHF. Here the CDR3 DNA reads TGTGCCAGCAGGTTTGGGCTGGGGGTTGGGATTTCACCCCTCCACTTT.

This clone was detected a few times. CDR3 amino acids: CAWSVRLAGGQLSYEQYF. In DNA, the CDR3 is TGTGCCTGGAGTGTACGGCTAGCGGGAGGGCAACTCTCCTACGAGCAGTACTTC. V is TRBV30 and J is TRBJ2-7, with 12 bases aligning to TRBD2. The CDR3 is made up of 18 amino acids. The junction had 9 bases not matched to a gene; V was cut back by 0 bases and J by 0 bases. Per the germline V gene, CDR1 is GTSNPN and CDR2 is SVGIG (reference sequence).

CDR3 in amino acids: CASSYRDRTGEQYV. The CDR3 region has the DNA TGTGCCAGCAGTTACCGGGACCGAACTGGGGAGCAGTACGTC. V and J are TRBV6-5 and TRBJ2-7; TRBD1 or TRBD2 may be the D gene (5 bases each). The CDR3 runs 14 residues. Germline CDR1 is MNHEY and CDR2 is SVGAGI. The V gene lost 2 bases and the J gene lost 7 bases, with 15 bases spanning the gap.

The V call is TRBV21-1, the J call TRBJ1-5. TRBV21-1 is a listed pseudogene. This CDR3 is 23 amino acids long. CDR3 sequence: CASNLLTTLFSNQPQPHNQPQHF. CDR3 in DNA: TGTGCCAGCAACCTCCTAACCACCCTTTTTAGCAATCAGCCCCAGCCGCATAATCAGCCCCAGCATTTT.

The chain employs TRBV6-5 and TRBJ2-7, with a weak D call TRBD1 (5 bases). CDR3 length equals 14 residues. Trimming shortened V by 2 bases and J by 2 bases, and 10 bases separated the two germline ends. In germline, CDR1 is MNHEY, CDR2 SVGAGI. CDR3 residues: CASSYLDRAYEQYF. In nucleotides, the CDR3 is TGTGCCAGCAGTTACCTCGACAGAGCCTACGAGCAGTACTTC.

The chain employs TRBV9 and TRBJ2-3; 13 bases map to TRBD2. The CDR3 has 16 amino acids. Germline V gene lookup returns CDR1 SGDLS and CDR2 YYNGEE. After removal of 3 bases from V and 4 bases from J, the junction contained 5 bases not matched to a gene. This CDR3 is CASSARLAGGADTQYF. The CDR3, as DNA: TGTGCCAGCAGCGCAAGACTAGCGGGGGGTGCAGATACGCAGTATTTT. The full variable domain, in which reference TRBV9 and TRBJ2-3 provide the parts outside the CDR3, is DSGVTQTPKHLITATGQRVTLRCSPRSGDLSVYWYQQSLDQGLQFLIQYYNGEERAKGNILERFSAQQFPDLHSELNLSSLELGDSALYFCASSARLAGGADTQYFGPGTRLTVL.